This TCR beta chain was retrieved from a study of long-term antiretroviral therapy in people with HIV. Regarding the study as a whole: When set beside controls, HIV repertoires had CDR3 length ranges that were narrower. Post-treatment diversity went higher with ART but stayed below transplant donor controls. Clones expanded before ART dominated the repertoire at all time points.

Researchers ran immunoSEQ v3.0 at survey level. TCRdb keeps only in-frame clones here, not all; method: immunoSEQ multiplex PCR. The sample has more than 15,000 clones; approximately 79% are singletons. Ahead of DNA extraction, samples held 1-10 million cryopreserved PBMC each. Worth noting for this clone: Its antigen is undetermined.

Per germline, CDR1 SNHLY and CDR2 FYNNEI. V was pared by 8 bases and J by 0 bases, with 10 bases between. This CDR3 spans 14 amino acids. The receptor was isolated from a woman aged 40 to 50 with HIV. The gene calls are TRBV2 and TRBJ2-2; D gene unclear. Sequenced here: unsorted PBMCs, sampled 2.3 years after starting antiretroviral therapy. The CDR3 DNA follows: TGTGCCAGCTCATGGCAGCCGAACACCGGGGAGCTGTTTTTT. Its translation is CASSWQPNTGELFF.